The clone carrying this T cell receptor beta chain showed up just once. Its antigen is still unknown. Alongside a J-beta primer mix, a sample-barcoded 5' primer served in a second PCR lasting about 7 to 11 cycles. TCRdb re-called the 5' RACE reads with MiXCR, one entry per CDR3 protein. The table shows about 1.4 million distinct CDR3 sequences, with approximately 59% occurring only once. These data originate in a study of blood T cells in healthy people across ages. The V gene's germline CDR1 is MNHEY and CDR2 SMNVEV (reference sequence). There are 15 residues in the CDR3. The ends lost 3 bases at V and 7 bases at J; junction bases unmatched: 8. Study outcomes and limitations: Correlation between TCR beta diversity and naive T cell percentage was strong. Aged donors had fewer naive CD4+ cells and lower diversity than long-lived donors.

This clonotype was sampled from a man younger than 35 in good health. The V and J genes are TRBV27 and TRBJ2-3, with 9 bases matching TRBD2. Sequencing was done on a sample of blood. The CDR3 DNA is TGTGCCAGCAGTTTGGGCGGGGGGGCCTTGAATACGCAGTATTTT. This gives the protein CASSLGGGALNTQYF.